One sample yielded the 30 T cell receptor beta chains listed below, sequenced in a study of blood T cell repertoires in COVID-19. Only in-frame clones appear in the TCRdb table, and some are missing; sequencing was by immunoSEQ multiplex PCR. This table holds about 210,000 clones, just under 85% found once. Sequenced material: peripheral blood. All receptors come from a woman in her forties or fifties with active or convalescent COVID-19.

The chain employs TRBV6-5 and TRBJ1-5; D remains unclear. V shed 3 bases and J shed 7 bases, with 10 bases lying between them. The CDR3 extends over 13 amino acids. Germline-derived CDR1 and CDR2 are MNHEY and SVGAGI. The chain's CDR3 is CASSYRREQPQHF. CDR3 nucleotides: TGTGCCAGCAGTTATAGAAGGGAGCAGCCCCAGCATTTT.

This chain's CDR3 is CARSGRSSFNYGYTF. The CDR3 bases are TGTGCCAGATCGGGAAGGTCCAGCTTTAACTATGGCTACACCTTC. The V and J genes are TRBV27 and TRBJ1-2; no firm D call. V was trimmed by 9 bases and J by 1 base, leaving 18 bases between them. This CDR3 comprises 15 residues. Germline V gene lookup returns CDR1 MNHEY and CDR2 SMNVEV (reference sequence).

The chain employs TRBV6-4 and TRBJ1-4, with TRBD1 matching 8 bases. Losses at the gene ends were 4 bases for V and 8 bases for J; bases not matched to a gene: 6. There are 14 residues in the CDR3. The germline V gene encodes CDR1 MRHNA and CDR2 SNTAGT. This CDR3 reads CASSVQQGGEKLFF. The CDR3 DNA reads TGTGCCAGCAGTGTACAACAGGGGGGCGAAAAACTGTTTTTT.

The chain combines TRBV6-5 with TRBJ1-3, with 9 bases matching TRBD1. Looked up from germline, CDR1 is MNHEY and CDR2 is SVGAGI. This CDR3 is 16 amino acids long. The trim removed 4 bases at V and 4 bases at J, leaving 8 bases unmatched. The CDR3, as DNA: TGTGCCAGCAGTTCCCGGACCGGGACAGGGGGAAACACCATATATTTT. Amino acids: CASSSRTGTGGNTIYF.

The chain uses TRBV5-3 and TRBJ2-1, with TRBD2 identical over 9 bases. TRBV5-3 has ORF status, its function being uncertain. V lost 3 bases, J lost 3 bases, and 7 bases stayed unmatched. This CDR3 comprises 16 residues. The CDR3 spells CARSSLAGVNYNEQFF. The CDR3 DNA is TGTGCCAGAAGCTCTTTAGCGGGAGTAAACTACAATGAGCAGTTCTTC.

CDR3 DNA sequence: TGCGCCAGCAGCACGATACAGATCTCCAATGAGCAGTTCTTC. Its protein is CASSTIQISNEQFF. The rearrangement uses TRBV5-1 and TRBJ2-1; D is ambiguous. The CDR3 consists of 14 residues. Trimming shortened V by 4 bases and J by 6 bases, and 14 bases separated the two germline ends. CDR1 is SGHRS, CDR2 YFSETQ, per germline.

This clone was detected only once. The V gene is TRBV10-3, the J gene TRBJ1-2; the match to TRBD1 covers 7 bases. CDR3 length: 15 residues. Trimming took 2 bases from V and 8 from J; bases not matched to a gene: 11. Germline CDR1 and CDR2: ENHRY and SYGVKD. The DNA for the CDR3 is TGTGCCATCAGTGAGCGACTAGACAGGGTCGGGGGCTACACCTTC. Translation: CAISERLDRVGGYTF.

V is TRBV2 and J is TRBJ2-5, with a tentative D call TRBD1 (5 bases). Germline CDR1 reads SNHLY; CDR2 reads FYNNEI. CDR3 length: 13 residues. Trimming shortened V by 2 bases and J by 5 bases, and 9 bases separated the two germline ends. CDR3 nucleotide sequence: TGTGCCAGCAGTGAAAAGTGGGGCGAGACCCAGTACTTC. Its translation: CASSEKWGETQYF.

V and J are TRBV28 and TRBJ1-2; D possibly corresponds to TRBD1 (6 bases). Germline loops: CDR1 MDHEN, CDR2 SYDVKM. The CDR3 spans 14 residues. V lost 5 bases to trimming and J lost 8 bases, with 18 bases between them. Here the CDR3 DNA reads TGTGCCAGCAGTGCAGGGGCTGGGTGGCGGGGCTACACCTTC. As protein: CASSAGAGWRGYTF.

This chain joins TRBV4-1 and TRBJ1-3; D uncertain. Trimming removed 1 base from V and 0 bases from J, with 7 bases in between. Germline CDR1 is MGHRA and CDR2 is YSYEKL. The CDR3 has 15 residues. CDR3 region: CASSQVPSSGNTIYF. The CDR3 region has the DNA TGCGCCAGCAGCCAAGTCCCCTCCTCTGGAAACACCATATATTTT.

This clone was seen a single time. The CDR3 region is CASSLATGVSTEAFF. The DNA for the CDR3 is TGTGCCAGCTCCCTCGCGACAGGGGTATCCACTGAAGCTTTCTTT. This chain connects TRBV18 to TRBJ1-1; 8 bases align to TRBD1. This CDR3 contains 15 residues. CDR1 is KGHSH and CDR2 is LQKENI in the germline V gene. The junction had 10 bases not matched to a gene; V was cut back by 6 bases and J by 4 bases.

The chain has TRBV5-6 and TRBJ1-4; 7 nucleotides match TRBD1. Germline CDR1 is SGHDT and CDR2 is YYEEEE. This CDR3 comprises 16 residues. Trimming at V came to 1 base and at J to 3 bases, leaving 6 bases not matched to a gene. The CDR3 loop reads CASSLNPGQSNEKLFF. Written as DNA, the CDR3 is TGTGCCAGCAGCTTGAATCCGGGACAGTCTAATGAAAAACTGTTTTTT.

The CDR3 nucleotides are TGTGCCAGCAGCTCAAAAGGACAGGGGCCCCGTCTCTTTTATGGCTACACCTTC. Its translation is CASSSKGQGPRLFYGYTF. The chain joins TRBV7-9 to TRBJ1-2; 9 bases map to TRBD1. CDR3 length: 18 residues. CDR1 is SEHNR, CDR2 FQNEAQ, per germline (reference sequence). The V and J ends lost 4 bases and 5 bases, in that order; junction bases with no gene match: 17. Looking up the rest from reference TRBV7-9 and TRBJ1-2 gives the full variable domain: DTGVSQNPRHKITKRGQNVTFRCDPISEHNRLYWYRQTLGQGPEFLTYFQNEAQLEKSRLLSDRFSAERPKGSFSTLEIQRTEQGDSAMYLCASSSKGQGPRLFYGYTFGSGTRLTVV.

V and J are TRBV19 and TRBJ2-7; 8 bases agree with TRBD1. This CDR3 has 14 residues. Germline V gene lookup returns CDR1 LNHDA and CDR2 SQIVND (reference sequence). The trim removed 5 bases at V and 2 bases at J, leaving 5 bases unmatched. In DNA, the CDR3 is TGTGCCAGTAGTTCAGGGGGCTACACCTACGAGCAGTACTTC. The encoded protein is CASSSGGYTYEQYF.

The CDR3 DNA sequence: TGCGCCAGCAGCTTTAATGACTTTACGGAGGATGAGCAGTTCTTC. This encodes CASSFNDFTEDEQFF. V usage is TRBV5-1 and J usage is TRBJ2-1, with a tentative D call TRBD2 (5 bases). Germline V gene data show CDR1 as SGHRS and CDR2 as YFSETQ. This CDR3 is built from 15 residues. Trimming removed 2 bases from V and 8 bases from J, with 17 bases in between.

This chain links TRBV12-3 or TRBV12-4 with TRBJ1-2, with TRBD1 identical over 9 bases. The CDR3 sequence is 12 residues long. The V gene end was trimmed by 5 bases and the J gene end by 7 bases; junction bases not matched to a gene: 2. CDR3 coding DNA: TGTGCCAGCAGTGAGGACAGGGGTGGCTACACCTTC. This gives the protein CASSEDRGGYTF.

V gene TRBV9 combines with J gene TRBJ2-3; 10 nucleotides line up with TRBD2. Germline-derived CDR1 and CDR2 are SGDLS and YYNGEE. The CDR3 runs 15 residues. V shed 4 bases and J 3 bases; nucleotides not matched to a gene: 5. DNA of the CDR3: TGTGCCAGCAGCCCTTCGGGACTAGCGACAGATACGCAGTATTTT. Residues: CASSPSGLATDTQYF.

The chain combines TRBV6-5 with TRBJ1-1; D may be TRBD1 (5 bases). The V end lost 7 bases, the J end lost 4 bases, and 10 bases lay between the germline ends. This CDR3 is built from 12 residues. Germline CDR1 is MNHEY and CDR2 is SVGAGI. CDR3 sequence: CASIDRATEAFF. DNA of the CDR3: TGTGCCAGCATCGACAGAGCCACTGAAGCTTTCTTT.

The chain has TRBV5-1 and TRBJ2-7, with D possibly being TRBD1 (5 bases). Trimming stripped 3 bases from V and 2 bases from J, with 15 bases between. Germline values: CDR1 SGHRS, CDR2 YFSETQ. There are 15 residues in the CDR3. The CDR3 region is CASSWGGGKTYEQYF. In DNA form, the CDR3 reads TGCGCCAGCAGCTGGGGCGGTGGGAAGACCTACGAGCAGTACTTC. The whole variable domain, filled in from reference TRBV5-1 and TRBJ2-7, reads KAGVTQTPRYLIKTRGQQVTLSCSPISGHRSVSWYQQTPGQGLQFLFEYFSETQRNKGNFPGRFSGRQFSNSRSEMNVSTLELGDSALYLCASSWGGGKTYEQYFGPGTRLTVT.

The chain joins TRBV20-1 to TRBJ1-3; D ambiguous. This CDR3 comprises 14 residues. V gave up 3 bases and J gave up 1 base, with 10 bases separating them. From germline, CDR1 is DFQATT and CDR2 SNEGSKA (reference sequence). The CDR3 sequence is CSASLPGSGNTIYF. CDR3 sequence (DNA): TGCAGTGCTAGTCTGCCGGGGTCTGGAAACACCATATATTTT.

The rearrangement joins TRBV19 to TRBJ1-5, with D perhaps matching TRBD1 (5 bases). The CDR3 length is 15 residues. Looked up from germline, CDR1 is LNHDA and CDR2 is SQIVND (reference sequence). Between the trimmed V and J ends, which lost 6 bases and 5 bases, there was a span of 17 bases. Here the CDR3 DNA reads TGTGCCAGTAGCCTAGCGGGGGTTCGGGATCAGCCCCAGCATTTT. It codes for CASSLAGVRDQPQHF.

The chain recombines TRBV29-1 with TRBJ1-4, with 10 positions matching TRBD1. The V gene end was trimmed by 7 bases and the J gene end by 0 bases; junction bases not matched to a gene: 8. The germline gives CDR1 SQVTM, CDR2 ANQGSEA. CDR3 length: 16 residues. CDR3 in DNA: TGCAGCGCTAGGACAGGGGGGCTCGCAACTAATGAAAAACTGTTTTTT. It is translated as CSARTGGLATNEKLFF.

The rearrangement links TRBV6-5 to TRBJ2-7, with TRBD1 identical over 8 bases. Germline loops: CDR1 MNHEY, CDR2 SVGAGI. After removal of 4 bases from V and 3 bases from J, the junction contained 5 bases not matched to a gene. This CDR3 has 14 amino acids. The CDR3 spells CASSSRQGIYEQYF. CDR3 in DNA: TGTGCCAGCAGTTCTAGACAGGGGATCTACGAGCAGTACTTC.

This clone was found a few times. The chain has TRBV7-8 and TRBJ2-1; 12 nucleotides agree with TRBD1. CDR3 length equals 15 residues. V was pared by 3 bases and J by 10 bases, with 7 bases of the junction left unmatched. Germline assignment: CDR1 SGHVS and CDR2 FQNEAQ. The CDR3 sequence is CASSFRGQGAREQFF. In DNA form, the CDR3 reads TGTGCCAGCAGCTTTCGGGGACAGGGGGCTCGGGAGCAGTTCTTC.

This clone was detected once. The J gene is TRBJ1-5, the V gene TRBV19; D call uncertain. Per the germline V gene, CDR1 is LNHDA and CDR2 is SQIVND (reference sequence). The CDR3 loop spans 12 amino acids. V was clipped by 6 bases and J by 6 bases, with 9 bases between them. CDR3 DNA sequence: TGTGCCAGTAGCACATCGGGTCAGCCCCAGCATTTT. It encodes CASSTSGQPQHF.

This clone was observed a few times. The gene calls are TRBV5-1 and TRBJ2-1; 11 bases fit TRBD1. In germline, CDR1 is SGHRS, CDR2 YFSETQ. Trimming at V came to 4 bases and at J to 3 bases, leaving 3 bases not matched to a gene. The CDR3 spans 15 residues. The CDR3 region is CASSGGQGDYNEQFF. The CDR3 DNA reads TGCGCCAGCAGCGGGGGACAGGGGGACTACAATGAGCAGTTCTTC.

This clone appeared a single time. The V and J genes are TRBV9 and TRBJ1-4, with 8 nucleotides matching TRBD1. The germline V gene has CDR1 SGDLS and CDR2 YYNGEE. The CDR3 has 16 amino acids. Trimming at V came to 3 bases and at J to 6 bases, leaving 10 bases not matched to a gene. This CDR3 reads CASSAYTGTGYEKLFF. The DNA for the CDR3 is TGTGCCAGCAGCGCCTACACCGGGACAGGTTATGAAAAACTGTTTTTT. The complete variable domain, with remaining parts taken from reference TRBV9 and TRBJ1-4, reads DSGVTQTPKHLITATGQRVTLRCSPRSGDLSVYWYQQSLDQGLQFLIQYYNGEERAKGNILERFSAQQFPDLHSELNLSSLELGDSALYFCASSAYTGTGYEKLFFGSGTQLSVL.

V and J are TRBV6-5 and TRBJ2-7, with 10 bases lining up with TRBD1. CDR3 size: 14 residues. Germline assignment: CDR1 MNHEY and CDR2 SVGAGI. With 5 bases clipped from V and 7 bases from J, the junction kept 8 bases outside the gene matches. CDR3 DNA sequence: TGTGCCAGCAGTCCCGGGACAGGGGTCTATGAGCAGTACTTC. The encoded protein is CASSPGTGVYEQYF.

This chain links TRBV6-6 with TRBJ2-2; a weak D match, TRBD1 (6 bases). Trimming removed 2 bases from V and 3 bases from J, with 10 bases in between. CDR3 length: 15 residues. From germline, CDR1 is MNHNY and CDR2 SVGAGI (reference sequence). The CDR3 sequence is CASSYLGQYTGELFF. CDR3 nucleotide sequence: TGTGCCAGCAGTTACCTCGGACAGTACACCGGGGAGCTGTTTTTT.

The chain links TRBV4-2 to TRBJ2-5, with D maybe TRBD2 (5 bases). The CDR3 consists of 17 residues. The germline gives CDR1 LGHNA, CDR2 YNFKEQ. Trimming removed 5 bases from V and 1 base from J, with 20 bases in between. The CDR3 spells CASSSAEGPTFQETQYF. The CDR3 coding sequence is TGTGCCAGCAGCTCGGCTGAGGGCCCAACTTTCCAAGAGACCCAGTACTTC.